This paragraph reports one TCR beta chain. The target antigen is unknown. The data belong to a study of shared clonotypes between healthy human individuals. Whole-study results and caveats: Unshared clonotypes carried lower generation probabilities than those common to all four donors. Rarefaction indicated that sorted-subset sequencing remained incomplete although depth was large.

The assay used deep level. Assay used: immunoSEQ multiplex PCR; TCRdb lists only in-frame clones, some missing. The top ten clones hold around 1.4% of a sample with 850,000 to 1,200,000 clones, about 75% of them seen once. Specimen: memory CD4+ T cells sorted from blood. The subset denotes: CD45RA-negative fraction. The sequence derives from a man in his late teens or twenties in good health.

CDR3 sequence (DNA): TGTGCCTGGAGTGGCCCGGGGGAGCAGTTCTTC. Amino acids: CAWSGPGEQFF. This rearrangement joins TRBV30 to TRBJ2-1; a weak D match, TRBD2 (5 bases). Trimming stripped 1 base from V and 10 bases from J, with 8 bases between. The CDR3 consists of 11 residues. Looked up from germline, CDR1 is GTSNPN and CDR2 is SVGIG (reference sequence).